The next 27 T cell receptor beta chains were all read from a single sample in a study of blood T cell repertoires in COVID-19. Repertoires were generated with immunoSEQ multiplex PCR, while TCRdb's copy carries only in-frame clones and drops some. The repertoire holds roughly 340,000 clones, with about 90% as singletons. Sequencing was carried out using peripheral blood. The receptors shown here come from a woman between 70 and 85 years old with COVID-19, enrolled during active disease.

This clone was seen once. The rearrangement uses TRBV30 and TRBJ2-5; TRBD2 agrees at 11 bases. Germline V gene lookup returns CDR1 GTSNPN and CDR2 SVGIG (reference sequence). Trimming removed 1 base from V and 5 bases from J; junction bases left unmatched: 9. The CDR3 consists of 16 residues. As DNA, the CDR3 is TGTGCCTGGAGTGAAGGTAGCGGGGGGGAGGGCGAGACCCAGTACTTC. This sequence encodes CAWSEGSGGEGETQYF.

The chain uses TRBV13 and TRBJ2-3, with 15 bases aligning to TRBD2. The CDR3 is made up of 17 amino acids. Trimming removed 4 bases from V and 6 bases from J; junction bases left unmatched: 8. CDR1 is PRHDT, CDR2 FYEKMQ, per germline (reference sequence). CDR3 protein: CASSSRTSGRARDTQYF. CDR3 DNA sequence: TGTGCCAGCAGCTCCCGGACTAGCGGGAGGGCGAGGGATACGCAGTATTTT.

The V and J genes are TRBV27 and TRBJ2-7, with D uncertain. Germline V gene sequence: CDR1 MNHEY, CDR2 SMNVEV (reference sequence). The V end was cut by 6 bases, the J end by 0 bases, with 9 bases between. The CDR3 loop spans 13 amino acids. CDR3 sequence reads: CASSQVYSYEQYF. CDR3 coding DNA: TGTGCCAGCAGCCAGGTTTACTCCTACGAGCAGTACTTC.

The chain carries TRBV7-2 and TRBJ1-2; D is possibly TRBD1 (5 bases). CDR1 is SGHTA, CDR2 FQGNSA, per germline. V gave up 5 bases and J gave up 13 bases, with 20 bases separating them. CDR3 length equals 13 residues. The CDR3 DNA follows: TGTGCCAGCAGCACACGACAGCGTTCTACGCCCACCTTC. This encodes CASSTRQRSTPTF. Based on the CDR3 plus reference TRBV7-2 and TRBJ1-2, the full variable domain is GAGVSQSPSNKVTEKGKDVELRCDPISGHTALYWYRQSLGQGLEFLIYFQGNSAPDKSGLPSDRFSAERTGGSVSTLTIQRTQQEDSAVYLCASSTRQRSTPTFGSGTRLTVV.

V usage is TRBV2 and J usage is TRBJ2-2, with 7 bases lining up with TRBD2. CDR3 length: 15 residues. V lost 9 bases and J lost 3; bases outside the gene matches: 10. Germline CDR1 is SNHLY and CDR2 is FYNNEI. Here the CDR3 DNA reads TGTGCCAGTCAAAGGGCTAGCGGACACACCGGGGAGCTGTTTTTT. Its translation is CASQRASGHTGELFF.

V usage is TRBV6-6 and J usage is TRBJ1-1; D possibly corresponds to TRBD1 (5 bases). The CDR3 consists of 12 residues. Trimming pared 5 bases from V and 4 bases from J, leaving 8 bases between. Germline V CDR1 and CDR2: MNHNY, SVGAGI (reference sequence). Written as DNA, the CDR3 is TGTGCCAGCAGTATTCAGGGCACTGAAGCTTTCTTT. It encodes CASSIQGTEAFF.

V usage is TRBV18 and J usage is TRBJ2-5, with TRBD1 identical over 7 bases. V gave up 0 bases and J gave up 1 base; unmatched junction bases: 5. CDR1 KGHSH and CDR2 LQKENI come from the germline V gene. The CDR3 is made up of 16 amino acids. The CDR3 DNA follows: TGTGCCAGCTCACCACCGACAGGGAGAATCCAAGAGACCCAGTACTTC. It specifies CASSPPTGRIQETQYF.

The chain uses TRBV24-1 and TRBJ2-5; 8 nucleotides agree with TRBD1. With 3 bases clipped from V and 7 bases from J, the junction kept 12 bases outside the gene matches. The CDR3 consists of 16 residues. The germline CDR1 and CDR2 sequences are KGHDR and SFDVKD. This CDR3 is CATSDTGQGGVGTQYF. CDR3 bases: TGTGCCACCAGTGATACAGGACAGGGTGGGGTTGGGACCCAGTACTTC.

The rearrangement uses TRBV30 and TRBJ2-3; the match to TRBD2 covers 10 bases. The CDR3 is made up of 15 amino acids. J gave up 0 bases and V 5 bases, and 5 bases lay outside the gene matches. Germline loops: CDR1 GTSNPN, CDR2 SVGIG (reference sequence). This CDR3 reads CAWSGTSVSTDTQYF. In DNA, the CDR3 is TGTGCCTGGTCCGGGACTAGCGTCAGCACAGATACGCAGTATTTT. Combining the CDR3 with reference TRBV30 and TRBJ2-3 gives the whole variable domain SQTIHQWPATLVQPVGSPLSLECTVEGTSNPNLYWYRQAAGRGLQLLFYSVGIGQISSEVPQNLSASRPQDRQFILSSKKLLLSDSGFYLCAWSGTSVSTDTQYFGPGTRLTVL.

V gene TRBV19 combines with J gene TRBJ1-2, with TRBD1 as a possible D gene (5 bases). Trimming pared 3 bases from V and 8 bases from J, leaving 10 bases between. CDR3 length: 12 amino acids. Germline values: CDR1 LNHDA, CDR2 SQIVND (reference sequence). The CDR3, as DNA: TGTGCCAGTAGTATCTCAGGGTCCGGCTACACCTTC. Residues: CASSISGSGYTF.

Regarding this clone: The sample carries other DNA sequences with the same CDR3. The chain couples TRBV7-2 to TRBJ1-4; D is perhaps TRBD1 (5 bases). V lost 1 base to trimming and J lost 3 bases, with 6 bases between them. The CDR3 length is 14 residues. Germline V gene data show CDR1 as SGHTA and CDR2 as FQGNSA. As DNA, the CDR3 is TGTGCCAGCAGCTTAGAAGGGGCTAATGAAAAACTGTTTTTT. It translates to CASSLEGANEKLFF.

V is TRBV3-1 (or the pseudogene TRBV3-2) and J is TRBJ1-3; perhaps TRBD1 as D (6 bases). The V gene's germline CDR1 is LGHDT and CDR2 YNNKEL (reference sequence). CDR3 length equals 15 residues. V was pared by 6 bases and J by 3 bases, with 15 bases between. CDR3 region: CASSLQGLNGNTIYF. In nucleotides, the CDR3 is TGTGCCAGCAGTCTCCAGGGGCTTAATGGAAACACCATATATTTT.

This clone came up a few times. The V call is TRBV7-2, the J call TRBJ2-1; 7 bases are shared with TRBD2. V was clipped by 3 bases and J by 5 bases; unmatched bases: 7. Per the germline V gene, CDR1 is SGHTA and CDR2 is FQGNSA. There are 15 residues in the CDR3. CDR3 nucleotides: TGTGCCAGCAGCTTTGGGAGGGGTAGGGACAATGAGCAGTTCTTC. Its translation is CASSFGRGRDNEQFF. Using reference TRBV7-2 and TRBJ2-1 for the parts outside the CDR3, the full variable domain is GAGVSQSPSNKVTEKGKDVELRCDPISGHTALYWYRQSLGQGLEFLIYFQGNSAPDKSGLPSDRFSAERTGGSVSTLTIQRTQQEDSAVYLCASSFGRGRDNEQFFGPGTRLTVL.

V is TRBV4-1 and J is TRBJ2-3; 7 positions match TRBD1. After removal of 0 bases from V and 3 bases from J, the junction contained 3 bases not matched to a gene. Germline CDR1 and CDR2: MGHRA and YSYEKL. The CDR3 has 15 amino acids. This CDR3 reads CASSQEAGGTDTQYF. In nucleotides, the CDR3 is TGCGCCAGCAGCCAAGAGGCAGGGGGAACAGATACGCAGTATTTT.

This rearrangement joins TRBV19 to TRBJ1-1; maybe TRBD1 (5 bases). CDR1 and CDR2 from the germline V gene are LNHDA and SQIVND (reference sequence). The CDR3 is made up of 14 amino acids. V gave up 5 bases and J gave up 3 bases, with 13 bases separating them. CDR3 sequence (DNA): TGTGCCAGTAGTTCGCCAGGGATTTACACTGAAGCTTTCTTT. Translation gives CASSSPGIYTEAFF.

V is TRBV28 and J is TRBJ1-1; TRBD1 is a possible D gene (6 bases). Per germline, CDR1 MDHEN and CDR2 SYDVKM. The CDR3 has 15 amino acids. V was pared by 3 bases and J by 1 base, with 12 bases between. CDR3 loop: CASSFPRGPNTEAFF. The DNA for the CDR3 is TGTGCCAGCAGTTTCCCCAGGGGCCCGAACACTGAAGCTTTCTTT.

The genes are TRBV11-2 and TRBJ2-3; 9 bases are shared with TRBD2. The CDR3 sequence is 15 residues long. With V trimmed by 2 bases and J by 3 bases, 3 bases remained unmatched. Germline-derived CDR1 and CDR2 are SGHAT and FQNNGV. CDR3 coding DNA: TGTGCCAGCAGCTTATTAGCGGGGGAAACAGATACGCAGTATTTT. This sequence encodes CASSLLAGETDTQYF.

The gene calls are TRBV9 and TRBJ2-2; 7 bases match TRBD1. The V segment lost 6 bases and the J segment 4 bases; nucleotides outside the gene matches: 9. This CDR3 region has 15 residues. Germline V lookup: CDR1 SGDLS, CDR2 YYNGEE. This CDR3 reads CASTKSGQSTGELFF. The CDR3 nucleotides are TGTGCCAGCACTAAATCGGGACAGAGCACCGGGGAGCTGTTTTTT. The full variable domain, its missing parts supplied by reference TRBV9 and TRBJ2-2, is DSGVTQTPKHLITATGQRVTLRCSPRSGDLSVYWYQQSLDQGLQFLIQYYNGEERAKGNILERFSAQQFPDLHSELNLSSLELGDSALYFCASTKSGQSTGELFFGEGSRLTVL.

The rearrangement uses TRBV2 and TRBJ2-7, with TRBD2 as a possible D gene (6 bases). This CDR3 is built from 14 residues. Germline CDR1 is SNHLY and CDR2 is FYNNEI. With 10 bases removed from V and 3 bases from J, the gap between germline ends came to 19 bases. The CDR3 region is CATYPGQGGYEQYF. CDR3 sequence (DNA): TGTGCCACCTACCCGGGGCAGGGAGGCTACGAGCAGTACTTC.

The genes are TRBV12-3 or TRBV12-4 and TRBJ1-1; weak D call: TRBD1 (5 bases). V lost 5 bases and J 8 bases, leaving 12 bases between the germline ends. This CDR3 spans 12 amino acids. The CDR3: CASSQGVTEAFF. The DNA for the CDR3 is TGTGCCAGCAGTCAAGGGGTTACGGAAGCTTTCTTT.

The chain recombines TRBV5-1 with TRBJ2-7; D is unclear. Germline loops: CDR1 SGHRS, CDR2 YFSETQ. V lost 2 bases, J lost 2 bases, and 14 bases lay in between. The CDR3 length is 15 residues. CDR3: CASSFTASLPYEQYF. DNA for the CDR3: TGCGCCAGCAGCTTTACAGCCTCACTTCCCTACGAGCAGTACTTC.

The chain carries TRBV3-1 (or the pseudogene TRBV3-2) and TRBJ2-7; 11 nucleotides match TRBD2. V lost 1 base to trimming and J lost 3 bases; unmatched junction nucleotides: 8. Looked up from germline, CDR1 is LGHDT and CDR2 is YNNKEL (reference sequence). The CDR3 extends over 17 amino acids. CDR3 protein: CASSQAVLAGDNYEQYF. The DNA of the CDR3 is TGTGCCAGCAGCCAAGCTGTACTAGCGGGGGACAACTACGAGCAGTACTTC.

This sequence joins TRBV19 and TRBJ1-1, with TRBD1 as a possible D gene (5 bases). CDR1 is LNHDA, CDR2 SQIVND, per germline (reference sequence). The CDR3 extends over 14 amino acids. The V end was cut by 7 bases, the J end by 0 bases, with 12 bases between. This CDR3 reads CASTTEGMNTEAFF. CDR3 DNA sequence: TGTGCCAGTACTACGGAGGGGATGAACACTGAAGCTTTCTTT.

This chain connects TRBV6-5 to TRBJ1-2; 7 bases fit TRBD1. Germline values: CDR1 MNHEY, CDR2 SVGAGI. The CDR3 extends over 13 amino acids. After removal of 6 bases from V and 4 bases from J, the junction contained 5 bases not matched to a gene. CDR3 nucleotide sequence: TGTGCCAGCAGGAACCGGGACAGCTATGGCTACACCTTC. It specifies CASRNRDSYGYTF.

The chain links TRBV19 to TRBJ2-2; tentative D call: TRBD2 (5 bases). The CDR3 loop spans 14 amino acids. V lost 10 bases to trimming and J lost 5 bases, with 17 bases between them. Germline V CDR1 and CDR2: LNHDA, SQIVND (reference sequence). The CDR3 DNA follows: TGTGCCACAAGGGCCTCAGGCGGGACCGGGGAGCTGTTTTTT. It codes for CATRASGGTGELFF.

The J gene is TRBJ2-2, the V gene TRBV7-9, with 11 nucleotides matching TRBD2. CDR1 is SEHNR, CDR2 FQNEAQ, per germline (reference sequence). This CDR3 spans 14 amino acids. The V gene end was trimmed by 5 bases and the J gene end by 10 bases; junction bases not matched to a gene: 6. CDR3 sequence reads: CASSPLAGGQELFF. In nucleotides, the CDR3 is TGTGCCAGCAGCCCCCTAGCGGGGGGACAGGAGCTGTTTTTT. Complete variable domain (other parts from reference TRBV7-9 and TRBJ2-2): DTGVSQNPRHKITKRGQNVTFRCDPISEHNRLYWYRQTLGQGPEFLTYFQNEAQLEKSRLLSDRFSAERPKGSFSTLEIQRTEQGDSAMYLCASSPLAGGQELFFGEGSRLTVL.

The chain employs TRBV29-1 and TRBJ2-7, with TRBD2 as a possible D gene (6 bases). This CDR3 has 12 residues. The V gene's germline CDR1 is SQVTM and CDR2 ANQGSEA. Trimming removed 3 bases from V and 7 bases from J, with 13 bases in between. The CDR3 loop is CSVDRGAEEQYF. CDR3 sequence (DNA): TGCAGCGTTGACCGCGGGGCGGAAGAGCAGTACTTC.